Listed below are T cell receptor beta chains from one sample, sequenced in a study of CD8 T cells in Susac syndrome. TCRdb re-called the immunoSEQ multiplex PCR reads through MiXCR, storing one row per CDR3 protein. The sample lists roughly 76,000 distinct CDR3 sequences, about 94% occurring once. Sequencing was performed on CD8+ T cells from PBMCs. These receptors were obtained from a human donor with Susac syndrome. The CDR3 runs from the conserved cysteine through the conserved F or W.

TRBV9	CASSTGQSGNTGELFF
TRBV6-1	CASSPTGDNEQFF
TRBV6-5	CASTGGRVGEQYF
TRBV29-1	CSVGSKGTYGYTF
TRBV4-3	CASSRQLRDPIGEQFF
TRBV29-1	CSVSGLAGVLDEQFF
TRBV28	CASSLEVNTEAFF
TRBV5-1	CASSLAPGLADTYEQYF
TRBV7-2	CASSLGPLQANEKLFF
TRBV12-5	CATRGVGEAFF
TRBV5-1	CASSLSRGNEKLFF
TRBV14	CASSPTHTGELFF
TRBV6-5	CASSYTSKGAFEKLFF
TRBV12-3/TRBV12-4	CASSLAQAATEAFF
TRBV6-1	CASSARAGTAVRPYEQYF
TRBV20-1	CSAPHGTGYNGEQFF
TRBV19	CASSMGQYNEQFF
TRBV2	CARTRGPSGQGALGYTF
TRBV12-3/TRBV12-4	CASSPGSNTEAFF
TRBV7-9	CASSPDRGPTEAFF
TRBV3-1	CASSQDWRGSNTEAFF
TRBV3-1	CASSQERRVTGYDEQFF
TRBV14	CASSQIGPPRVREQFF
TRBV29-1	CSVDLAYNEQFF
TRBV20-1	CSARFPSGGPYEQYF
TRBV28	CASSLGGTATDTQYF
TRBV5-1	CASSWGAAGTNTEAFF
TRBV10-3	CAISFTGDYEQYF
TRBV27	CASSRDRVDEKLFF
TRBV20-1	CSARTRGVAYEQYF
TRBV6-5	CASSYSQFRGNEQFF
TRBV14	CASSSSPGGEVLKYF
TRBV6-1	CASVPLGHFRSGYTF
TRBV7-2	CASSLDSGRSYEQYF
TRBV12-3/TRBV12-4	CASSSALNYGYTF
TRBV6-6	CASRTQGRDGEKLFF
TRBV7-8	CASSPHRTARYEQYF
TRBV2	CATLPAGLGYTF
TRBV6-2/TRBV6-3	CASSYKAGVDEQFF
TRBV4-1	CASSQSNTAGAFGELFF
TRBV5-1	CASSFGQSFSGANVLTF
TRBV20-1	CSVQIPSGIGNEQFF
TRBV4-3	CASSQEWRGRETQYF
TRBV6-5	CASSPDRPYEQYF
TRBV10-3	CAISPRTGTNVLTF
TRBV5-5	CASNLVWTDFTDTQYF
TRBV3-1	CASSQGLGTSGYQETQYF
TRBV5-1	CASSLQGGERTDTQYF